These 28 T cell receptor beta chains share one sample of origin, sequenced in a study of neurological immune-mediated disorders (dated by TCRdb to between 2018 and 2021). The library relied on 5' RACE. Sequencing was performed on an Illumina HiSeq 2500. TCRdb reran the public reads through fastp at Q25 and MiXCR, keeping productive beta chains. Here each entry gathers all rows of one CDR3 protein and keeps the most common genes and DNA. The sample yields tens of thousands of distinct CDR3 sequences; around 16% were counted once. The ten largest clonotypes hold roughly 27% of the sample. Sequenced sample: PBMCs. These receptors originate from a man in his 70s in good health.

Many counts were recorded for this clonotype. This chain joins TRBV4-2 and TRBJ2-7; the D gene is possibly TRBD2 (7 bases). Germline V gene lookup returns CDR1 LGHNA and CDR2 YNFKEQ. The CDR3 is 18 residues long. The ends were cut back, 0 bases at V and 0 bases at J, with 18 bases in the middle. The CDR3 region has the DNA TGTGCCAGCAGCCAAGATCGATTGCGGGGGCTTCTCTCCTACGAGCAGTACTTC. Translated: CASSQDRLRGLLSYEQYF.

In this sample, this clonotype turned up many times. The V and J genes are TRBV6-1 and TRBJ1-3; a possible D gene is TRBD1 (6 bases). Deletions cut 3 bases from V and 0 bases from J, with 9 bases between. The CDR3 extends over 15 amino acids. Germline V gene lookup returns CDR1 MNHNS and CDR2 SASEGT. Here the CDR3 DNA reads TGTGCCAGCAGTGACTGGACAGTCTCTGGAAACACCATATATTTT. The encoded protein is CASSDWTVSGNTIYF.

In this sample, this clonotype turned up many times. This chain joins TRBV5-1 and TRBJ1-1, with TRBD1 as a possible D gene (5 bases). Per the germline V gene, CDR1 is SGHRS and CDR2 is YFSETQ. V lost 4 bases and J lost 2, with 12 bases in between. This CDR3 region has 14 residues. CDR3 sequence reads: CASSRGGSNTEAFF. CDR3 sequence (DNA): TGCGCCAGCAGCCGGGGGGGAAGTAACACTGAAGCTTTCTTT.

This clonotype was seen many times. The chain links TRBV12-3 or TRBV12-4 to TRBJ1-1, with 7 bases lining up with TRBD1. V shed 6 bases and J 3 bases; nucleotides not matched to a gene: 4. This CDR3 is built from 13 residues. The DNA for the CDR3 is TGTGCCAGCAGAGACAGGGCCGACACTGAAGCTTTCTTT. Protein product: CASRDRADTEAFF.

Many counts were recorded for this clonotype. In nucleotides, the CDR3 is TGCGCCAGCACCGGCCTCCGGGTAGAGACCCAGTACTTC. Protein sequence: CASTGLRVETQYF. V gene TRBV5-1 combines with J gene TRBJ2-5; no clear D. CDR1 and CDR2 (germline): SGHRS, YFSETQ. The germline V and J ends were trimmed by 6 bases and 4 bases, with 13 bases remaining between them. The CDR3 sequence is 13 residues long.

The sample holds a few counts of this clonotype. The chain joins TRBV4-3 to TRBJ1-1; TRBD1 aligns across 7 bases. The V and J ends lost 5 bases and 11 bases, in that order; junction bases with no gene match: 14. This CDR3 is built from 14 residues. Germline CDR1 and CDR2: LGHNA and YSLEER. CDR3 protein: CASSYRKGAGKAFF. CDR3 nucleotides: TGCGCCAGCAGCTACCGAAAGGGGGCTGGTAAGGCTTTCTTT.

This clonotype was recorded many times. The chain combines TRBV3-1 with TRBJ1-1, with 7 positions matching TRBD1. J lost 3 bases, V lost 4 bases, and 2 bases had no gene match. Germline assignment: CDR1 LGHDT and CDR2 YNNKEL (reference sequence). CDR3 length: 13 residues. DNA of the CDR3: TGTGCCAGCAGCCTGACAGGGTACACTGAAGCTTTCTTT. Residues: CASSLTGYTEAFF.

This clonotype showed up many times. CDR3 sequence: CASSVRRGFGSGANVLTF. DNA for the CDR3: TGTGCCAGCAGTGTACGGAGGGGTTTCGGCTCTGGGGCCAACGTCCTGACTTTC. This rearrangement joins TRBV6-2 or TRBV6-3 to TRBJ2-6, with D possibly TRBD2 on 6 matching bases. Germline V gene lookup returns CDR1 MNHEY and CDR2 SVGEGT. This CDR3 is 18 amino acids long. Trimming removed 5 bases from V and 0 bases from J, with 17 bases in between.

This clonotype was seen repeatedly, ten times or more. The chain has TRBV27 and TRBJ1-6; no firm D call. Trimming cost V 8 bases and J 0 bases, with 11 bases left between them. CDR3 length: 15 residues. Germline V CDR1 and CDR2: MNHEY, SMNVEV (reference sequence). The CDR3 DNA reads as TGTGCCAGCGGCCCTTCGTTCTCCTATAATTCACCCCTCCACTTT. Translating it yields CASGPSFSYNSPLHF.

This clonotype was counted ten times or more. The chain recombines TRBV7-2 with TRBJ2-7; 13 bases align to TRBD2. The germline gives CDR1 SGHTA, CDR2 FQGNSA. V trimming: 5 bases; J trimming: 2 bases; junction bases outside the gene matches: 3. This CDR3 has 15 residues. CDR3 sequence (DNA): TGTGCCAGCAGCCGACTAGCGGGGGGACCCTACGAGCAGTACTTC. Translating gives CASSRLAGGPYEQYF.

This clonotype was detected many times. The chain is built from TRBV19 and TRBJ2-5; the D gene is possibly TRBD2 (6 bases). V was shortened by 2 bases and J by 3 bases, with 16 bases between the two germline ends. Germline CDR1 is LNHDA and CDR2 is SQIVND (reference sequence). The CDR3 is 16 residues long. CDR3 residues: CASSITGLTLEETQYF. CDR3 DNA: TGTGCCAGTAGTATAACGGGACTTACATTGGAAGAGACCCAGTACTTC. Full variable domain (outside the CDR3, taken from reference TRBV19 and TRBJ2-5): DGGITQSPKYLFRKEGQNVTLSCEQNLNHDAMYWYRQDPGQGLRLIYYSQIVNDFQKGDIAEGYSVSREKKESFPLTVTSAQKNPTAFYLCASSITGLTLEETQYFGPGTRLLVL.

This clonotype has a count of ten or more. The chain carries TRBV24-1 and TRBJ2-3; 7 bases align to TRBD1. V shed 11 bases, J shed 2 bases, and the junction held 6 bases outside the gene matches. This CDR3 spans 13 amino acids. CDR1 and CDR2 (germline): KGHDR, SFDVKD. CDR3 DNA: TGTGCCATCTTCGACAGGGTCACAGATACGCAGTATTTT. Protein product: CAIFDRVTDTQYF.

This chain uses TRBV7-8 with TRBJ2-5; D possibly corresponds to TRBD2 (6 bases). V dropped 8 bases and J dropped 4 bases, with 14 bases sitting between them. The germline V gene has CDR1 SGHVS and CDR2 FQNEAQ. The CDR3 length is 13 residues. The CDR3 sequence: CASLNRGRETQYF. CDR3 DNA: TGTGCCAGCTTAAATCGGGGGAGAGAGACCCAGTACTTC.

This clonotype was observed at least ten times. V and J are TRBV2 and TRBJ2-7; 7 bases agree with TRBD2. Germline CDR1 and CDR2: SNHLY and FYNNEI. This CDR3 has 15 residues. With 5 bases clipped from V and 0 bases from J, the junction kept 7 bases outside the gene matches. As DNA, the CDR3 is TGTGCCAGCAGTCCTCTAGCGGCAGCCTCCTACGAGCAGTACTTC. This codes for CASSPLAAASYEQYF.

This chain links TRBV9 with TRBJ2-7; 8 bases are shared with TRBD1. Per the germline V gene, CDR1 is SGDLS and CDR2 is YYNGEE. The CDR3 covers 13 residues. V dropped 7 bases and J dropped 5; count of bases not matched to a gene: 8. The CDR3 DNA reads as TGTGCCAGCGGCCCATGGACAGGGAACGAGCAGTACTTC. Encoded protein: CASGPWTGNEQYF. The full variable domain, rest sourced from reference TRBV9 and TRBJ2-7, is DSGVTQTPKHLITATGQRVTLRCSPRSGDLSVYWYQQSLDQGLQFLIQYYNGEERAKGNILERFSAQQFPDLHSELNLSSLELGDSALYFCASGPWTGNEQYFGPGTRLTVT.

This chain connects TRBV7-8 to TRBJ1-5, with a possible D match to TRBD1 (5 bases). Germline CDR1 SGHVS, CDR2 FQNEAQ. Trimming pared 2 bases from V and 5 bases from J, leaving 19 bases between. CDR3 length: 17 amino acids. CDR3 nucleotide sequence: TGTGCCAGCAGCTTAATGTCGGACAACTGGCAACATCAGCCCCAGCATTTT. This encodes CASSLMSDNWQHQPQHF.

This clonotype was seen many times. This chain connects TRBV5-1 to TRBJ2-5, with TRBD2 matching over 8 bases. The germline V gene has CDR1 SGHRS and CDR2 YFSETQ. The junction had 8 bases not matched to a gene; V was cut back by 4 bases and J by 3 bases. The CDR3 contains 15 residues. CDR3 sequence: CASSPTFGGEETQYF. CDR3 in DNA: TGCGCCAGCAGCCCGACTTTCGGGGGGGAAGAGACCCAGTACTTC.

This rearrangement joins TRBV7-7 to TRBJ2-5, with D possibly TRBD1 on 6 matching bases. This CDR3 region has 12 residues. Germline V CDR1 and CDR2: SSHAT, FNYEAQ (reference sequence). The V end was cut by 1 base, the J end by 7 bases, with 7 bases between. The CDR3 loop is CASSLEGVTQYF. The CDR3, as DNA: TGTGCCAGCAGCTTAGAGGGGGTGACCCAGTACTTC.

This clonotype was counted many times. The chain employs TRBV4-3 and TRBJ1-3; D is undetermined. Germline V gene data show CDR1 as LGHNA and CDR2 as YSLEER. The CDR3 is 15 residues long. With 3 bases removed from V and 0 bases from J, the gap between germline ends came to 9 bases. In DNA form, the CDR3 reads TGCGCCAGCAGCCAGTTTGACGGCTCTGGAAACACCATATATTTT. Its protein is CASSQFDGSGNTIYF.

The sample holds many counts of this clonotype. The chain uses TRBV7-2 and TRBJ2-1; D call uncertain. CDR3 length: 12 residues. CDR1 and CDR2 (germline): SGHTA, FQGNSA. The V and J ends lost 4 bases and 6 bases respectively, with 7 bases between them. The CDR3 region has the DNA TGTGCCAGCAGCTCTAACAGCAATGAGCAGTTCTTC. Amino acids: CASSSNSNEQFF.

This clonotype was counted many times. The chain links TRBV7-2 to TRBJ2-7, with D unresolved. The CDR3 is 13 residues long. Germline CDR1 and CDR2: SGHTA and FQGNSA. V was pared by 5 bases and J by 0 bases, with 8 bases between. CDR3 protein: CASSLVNSYEQYF. CDR3 nucleotides: TGTGCCAGCAGCCTAGTGAACTCCTACGAGCAGTACTTC.

At least ten counts were recorded for this clonotype. The V and J genes are TRBV7-9 and TRBJ2-2; possible D gene TRBD2, 6 bases. The V end was cut by 8 bases, the J end by 3 bases, with 13 bases between. The germline gives CDR1 SEHNR, CDR2 FQNEAQ (reference sequence). The CDR3 loop spans 14 amino acids. As DNA, the CDR3 is TGTGCCAGCGGGCCTAGCGCGGACACCGGGGAGCTGTTTTTT. Translated, it gives CASGPSADTGELFF.

This clonotype is labeled as medium-sized. The genes are TRBV29-1 and TRBJ2-5; maybe TRBD2 (6 bases). The length of the CDR3 is 12 residues. From germline, CDR1 is SQVTM and CDR2 ANQGSEA. V shed 5 bases and J shed 5 bases, with 12 bases lying between them. The CDR3 is CSVLGAGETQYF. CDR3 in DNA: TGCAGCGTTTTAGGGGCGGGGGAGACCCAGTACTTC.

This clonotype was seen at least ten times. The chain uses TRBV5-1 and TRBJ1-1, with D possibly being TRBD1 (5 bases). With 1 base removed from V and 1 base from J, the gap between germline ends came to 8 bases. The CDR3 loop spans 14 amino acids. In germline, CDR1 is SGHRS, CDR2 YFSETQ. The CDR3 is CASSLRQQNTEAFF. CDR3 coding DNA: TGCGCCAGCAGCTTGCGACAGCAGAACACTGAAGCTTTCTTT.

At least ten counts were recorded for this clonotype. The V call is TRBV5-1, the J call TRBJ1-4; D is perhaps TRBD1 (5 bases). The CDR3 contains 15 residues. Trimming left V 0 bases short and J 6 bases short, with 12 bases between. From germline, CDR1 is SGHRS and CDR2 YFSETQ. The CDR3 sequence is CASSLGTSRDEKLFF. CDR3 nucleotide sequence: TGCGCCAGCAGCTTGGGGACATCTCGTGATGAAAAACTGTTTTTT. The variable domain in full, completed from reference TRBV5-1 and TRBJ1-4, reads KAGVTQTPRYLIKTRGQQVTLSCSPISGHRSVSWYQQTPGQGLQFLFEYFSETQRNKGNFPGRFSGRQFSNSRSEMNVSTLELGDSALYLCASSLGTSRDEKLFFGSGTQLSVL.

This clonotype has at least ten counts. The gene calls are TRBV5-1 and TRBJ2-3; possible D gene TRBD2, 5 bases. The ends were cut back, 0 bases at V and 0 bases at J, with 11 bases in the middle. This CDR3 is built from 16 residues. CDR1 is SGHRS and CDR2 is YFSETQ in the germline V gene. The CDR3 sequence: CASSLALAGSTDTQYF. The CDR3 coding sequence is TGCGCCAGCAGCTTGGCCCTAGCCGGTAGCACAGATACGCAGTATTTT.

This clonotype was seen repeatedly, ten times or more. The chain employs TRBV12-2 and TRBJ1-2; the table calls TRBD1, which could not be checked here. TRBV12-2 is reported as a pseudogene. This CDR3 has 15 amino acids. The CDR3 spells CASRPMGGGRRGYTF. The CDR3 region has the DNA TGTGCAAGTCGCCCCATGGGGGGGGGGCGGAGGGGCTACACCTTC.

There are many counts of this clonotype. V and J are TRBV12-3 or TRBV12-4 and TRBJ1-1; 8 nucleotides match TRBD1. V shed 6 bases, J shed 5 bases, and the junction held 5 bases outside the gene matches. There are 13 residues in the CDR3. The CDR3 DNA reads as TGTGCCAGCAGCTATACAGGGGGAACTGAAGCTTTCTTT. Amino acids: CASSYTGGTEAFF.